The 25 T cell receptor beta chains given below trace back to one sample, sequenced in a study of read filtering for tumor transcriptome and immune sequencing. This library used about 360 ng RNA and molecular barcoded adaptors spanning alpha/delta and beta/gamma chains. TCRdb reprocessed the reads via MiXCR and lists one record per CDR3 protein. This repertoire shows around 9,000 distinct CDR3 sequences, 15% to 20% found once; its top ten account for under 30%. Source material: a population of CD138-negative cells sorted from bone marrow. The source of these receptors is a donor aged 40 or older with multiple myeloma.

By share, this clonotype counts as medium-sized. The chain recombines TRBV4-1 with TRBJ1-2; tentatively, D is TRBD1 (6 bases). V was trimmed by 0 bases and J by 4 bases, leaving 18 bases between them. The CDR3 length is 17 residues. Per the germline V gene, CDR1 is MGHRA and CDR2 is YSYEKL. The CDR3 DNA is TGCGCCAGCAGCCAAGATCGTACAGGGTATCCATTCTATGGCTACACCTTC. Encoded protein: CASSQDRTGYPFYGYTF.

Remarks on this clonotype: The CDR3 carries no conserved terminal phenylalanine or tryptophan, so it likely arises from a read error. The chain is built from TRBV19 and TRBJ2-2; D not resolved. Trimming pared 3 bases from V and 5 bases from J, leaving 7 bases between. CDR3 length equals 13 residues. Germline V gives CDR1 LNHDA, CDR2 SQIVND (reference sequence). CDR3 coding DNA: TGTGCCAGTAGTATTCTGGCGACCGGGGAGCTGTTTCTT. This gives the protein CASSILATGELFL.

This clonotype was seen ten or more times. The chain is built from TRBV20-1 and TRBJ2-1; D is uncertain. Germline-derived CDR1 and CDR2 are DFQATT and SNEGSKA (reference sequence). This CDR3 spans 14 amino acids. Trimming shortened V by 6 bases and J by 0 bases, and 12 bases separated the two germline ends. CDR3 loop: CSAAAWSSYNEQFF. In DNA, the CDR3 is TGCAGTGCGGCCGCATGGAGCTCCTACAATGAGCAGTTCTTC.

This clonotype counts as medium-sized. The V call is TRBV20-1, the J call TRBJ2-1; 9 bases fit TRBD2. The CDR3 loop spans 16 amino acids. V was pared by 1 base and J by 9 bases, with 13 bases of the junction left unmatched. From germline, CDR1 is DFQATT and CDR2 SNEGSKA (reference sequence). The CDR3 nucleotides read TGCAGTGCTAGAGTGTCTCAGGCTAGCGGGAAAGGTGAGCAGTTCTTC. It yields the protein CSARVSQASGKGEQFF.

This clonotype was detected ten times or more. V is TRBV7-3 and J is TRBJ2-7, with TRBD1 matching 7 bases. CDR1 is SGHTA and CDR2 is FQGTGA in the germline V gene. V gave up 1 base and J gave up 7 bases; unmatched junction bases: 13. The CDR3 has 16 residues. The CDR3 bases are TGTGCCAGCAGCTTAAGCGGCAGGGCAGGGGGTAAAGAGCAGTACTTC. It encodes CASSLSGRAGGKEQYF. Full variable domain (missing parts from reference TRBV7-3 and TRBJ2-7): GAGVSQTPSNKVTEKGKYVELRCDPISGHTALYWYRQSLGQGPEFLIYFQGTGAADDSGLPNDRFFAVRPEGSVSTLKIQRTERGDSAVYLCASSLSGRAGGKEQYFGPGTRLTVT.

This clonotype is labeled as medium-sized. The V gene is TRBV7-9, the J gene TRBJ2-1, with D possibly TRBD2 on 6 matching bases. Looked up from germline, CDR1 is SEHNR and CDR2 is FQNEAQ (reference sequence). The CDR3 has 13 residues. Trimming removed 5 bases from V and 6 bases from J, with 11 bases in between. CDR3 amino acids: CASSPTGVNEQFF. CDR3 bases: TGTGCCAGCAGCCCGACGGGGGTCAATGAGCAGTTCTTC.

This clonotype was recorded many times. V is TRBV6-2 or TRBV6-3 and J is TRBJ2-1; no definite D call. The CDR3 covers 14 residues. The germline CDR1 and CDR2 sequences are MNHEY and SVGEGT. The V end was cut by 2 bases, the J end by 5 bases, with 10 bases between. CDR3 amino acids: CASSYRRTDNEQFF. DNA of the CDR3: TGTGCCAGCAGTTACCGCCGGACGGACAATGAGCAGTTCTTC.

Many counts were recorded for this clonotype. V is TRBV5-1 and J is TRBJ2-7; 8 nucleotides line up with TRBD2. Trimming at V came to 4 bases and at J to 1 base, leaving 4 bases not matched to a gene. CDR1 and CDR2 from the germline V gene are SGHRS and YFSETQ. CDR3 size: 14 residues. CDR3 sequence: CASSNGLASYEQYF. The CDR3 nucleotides are TGCGCCAGCAGCAACGGACTAGCTTCCTACGAGCAGTACTTC. Filled out from reference TRBV5-1 and TRBJ2-7, the complete variable domain reads KAGVTQTPRYLIKTRGQQVTLSCSPISGHRSVSWYQQTPGQGLQFLFEYFSETQRNKGNFPGRFSGRQFSNSRSEMNVSTLELGDSALYLCASSNGLASYEQYFGPGTRLTVT.

Many counts were recorded for this clonotype. The V gene is TRBV12-3 or TRBV12-4, the J gene TRBJ2-2; D ambiguous. The CDR3 has 16 amino acids. With 3 bases removed from V and 2 bases from J, the gap between germline ends came to 13 bases. In DNA, the CDR3 is TGTGCCAGCAGTTTTAAACGACGCCTAAACACCGGGGAGCTGTTTTTT. Translated: CASSFKRRLNTGELFF.

By proportion, this clonotype is medium-sized. DNA of the CDR3: TGTGCCAGCATTTGGGGGGGGGCCTCCGATGAGCAGTTCTTC. Its protein product is CASIWGGASDEQFF. The V gene is TRBV2, the J gene TRBJ2-1; maybe TRBD2 (7 bases). This CDR3 region has 14 residues. Looked up from germline, CDR1 is SNHLY and CDR2 is FYNNEI. Trimming removed 7 bases at V and 8 bases at J, with 18 bases between.

This clonotype was detected only a few times. It differs at one base from a far larger clone, so likely a read error. This rearrangement joins TRBV28 to TRBJ2-1; D is ambiguous. Germline values: CDR1 MDHEN, CDR2 SYDVKM. This CDR3 is built from 13 residues. Trimming left V 4 bases short and J 8 bases short, with 12 bases between. CDR3 in DNA: TGTGCCAGCAGTTATAGTGGGGTCGATGAGCAGTTCTTC. This sequence encodes CASSYSGVDEQFF.

Sample share makes this clonotype large. An end of the junction does not agree with germline; a read error may underlie this. This chain joins TRBV4-2 and TRBJ1-1; no reliable D call. Germline V gene data show CDR1 as LGHNA and CDR2 as YNFKEQ. This CDR3 spans 16 amino acids. The CDR3 here is CASSQDRYRMNTEAFF. Here the CDR3 DNA reads TGCGCCAGCAGCCAAGATAGGTACAGAATGAACACTGAAGCTTTCTTT.

This clonotype has ten or more counts. The chain uses TRBV11-2 and TRBJ2-2, with D perhaps TRBD1 or TRBD2 (5 bases each). CDR1 SGHAT and CDR2 FQNNGV come from the germline V gene. V lost 0 bases to trimming and J lost 4 bases, with 9 bases between them. The CDR3 extends over 15 amino acids. The CDR3 reads CASSLDGTATGELFF. The CDR3 DNA reads as TGTGCCAGCAGCTTAGATGGGACGGCCACCGGGGAGCTGTTTTTT. Full variable domain (missing parts from reference TRBV11-2 and TRBJ2-2): EAGVAQSPRYKIIEKRQSVAFWCNPISGHATLYWYQQILGQGPKLLIQFQNNGVVDDSQLPKDRFSAERLKGVDSTLKIQPAKLEDSAVYLCASSLDGTATGELFFGEGSRLTVL.

This clonotype is medium-sized (0.01 to 0.1%) within its sample. The CDR3 coding sequence is TGTGCTAGTGGTTTCGTCGTGACAGGGGTGAGCAATGAGCAGTTCTTC. Its translation is CASGFVVTGVSNEQFF. V gene TRBV12-3 or TRBV12-4 combines with J gene TRBJ2-1, with TRBD1 matching over 8 bases. The CDR3 totals 16 residues.

This clonotype was recorded many times. This could be a read error, since a much larger clone is one nucleotide away. Given the absence of the conserved phenylalanine or tryptophan at the CDR3 end, a read error is likely. The chain combines TRBV29-1 with TRBJ1-1, with D perhaps matching TRBD1 (6 bases). Trimming removed 2 bases from V and 5 bases from J, with 12 bases in between. The CDR3 is made up of 13 amino acids. The V gene's germline CDR1 is SQVTM and CDR2 ANQGSEA. The chain's CDR3 is CSVERGGETEAFS. For the CDR3, the DNA is TGCAGCGTTGAAAGAGGGGGGGAGACTGAAGCTTTCTCT.

Regarding this clonotype: In this CDR3 the conserved last residue, phenylalanine or tryptophan, is missing, so a read error is likely. The rearrangement links TRBV11-2 to TRBJ2-7; no definite D call. Looked up from germline, CDR1 is SGHAT and CDR2 is FQNNGV. The CDR3 length is 13 residues. In DNA form, the CDR3 reads TGTACCAGCAGCCCCACCTTCTCCTACGAGCAGTACCTC. This encodes CTSSPTFSYEQYL.

This clonotype was seen ten or more times. This rearrangement joins TRBV7-2 to TRBJ2-5; perhaps TRBD2 as D (6 bases). The germline V gene encodes CDR1 SGHTA and CDR2 FQGNSA. Trimming removed 3 bases from V and 0 bases from J, with 14 bases in between. The CDR3 has 16 residues. CDR3 loop: CASSFMGGADQETQYF. The CDR3 DNA reads as TGTGCCAGCAGCTTCATGGGCGGGGCTGACCAAGAGACCCAGTACTTC.

This clonotype appeared many times. The chain employs TRBV12-3 or TRBV12-4 and TRBJ1-4; D is undetermined. The CDR3 has 14 residues. Trimming removed 7 bases from V and 3 bases from J, with 12 bases in between. The DNA of the CDR3 is TGTGCCAGCAAATCTCTAGGGTCTAATGAAAAACTGTTTTTT. This gives the protein CASKSLGSNEKLFF.

This clonotype is medium-sized by share. This chain uses TRBV12-2 with TRBJ1-4; the DNA was not compared with TRBD1, the D call given in the table. TRBV12-2 is shown as a pseudogene. The CDR3 covers 18 residues. The DNA of the CDR3 is TGTGCAAGTCGCTACATGGGACAGGGGGATGCAACTAATGAAAAACTGTTTTTT. Amino acid sequence: CASRYMGQGDATNEKLFF.

This clonotype was seen many times. The gene calls are TRBV6-2 or TRBV6-3 and TRBJ1-5; D gene ambiguous. CDR1 and CDR2 (germline): MNHEY, SVGEGT. This CDR3 is 12 amino acids long. V lost 2 bases and J lost 9, with 8 bases in between. In DNA, the CDR3 is TGTGCCAGCAGTTACGTACAGACGCCCCAGCATTTT. Amino acids: CASSYVQTPQHF.

This clonotype counts as medium-sized (0.01 to 0.1%). The CDR3, as DNA: TGTGCCAGCAGCTTCATCTCTTACACCGGGGAGCTGTTTTTT. Residues: CASSFISYTGELFF. The chain carries TRBV11-1 and TRBJ2-2, with D unclear. The CDR3 length is 14 residues. Germline loops: CDR1 SGHAT, CDR2 FQDESV (reference sequence). Trimming left V 3 bases short and J 3 bases short, with 8 bases between.

This clonotype was observed at least ten times. The chain couples TRBV7-2 to TRBJ2-5; no reliable D call. V dropped 5 bases and J dropped 5 bases, with 12 bases sitting between them. The CDR3 spans 13 residues. Germline V gene sequence: CDR1 SGHTA, CDR2 FQGNSA. CDR3 coding DNA: TGTGCCAGCAGCGCCCTAATCGGGGAGACCCAGTACTTC. Translating gives CASSALIGETQYF.

The chain joins TRBV19 to TRBJ1-1; D is ambiguous. Trimming cost V 9 bases and J 0 bases, with 11 bases left between them. Germline values: CDR1 LNHDA, CDR2 SQIVND (reference sequence). This CDR3 region has 13 residues. Here the CDR3 reads CASKQFLNTEAFF. The CDR3 nucleotides read TGTGCCAGCAAACAGTTCTTGAACACTGAAGCTTTCTTT. The entire variable domain, with the rest obtained from reference TRBV19 and TRBJ1-1, is as follows: DGGITQSPKYLFRKEGQNVTLSCEQNLNHDAMYWYRQDPGQGLRLIYYSQIVNDFQKGDIAEGYSVSREKKESFPLTVTSAQKNPTAFYLCASKQFLNTEAFFGQGTRLTVV.

At least ten counts were recorded for this clonotype. The gene calls are TRBV4-1 and TRBJ1-3; D remains ambiguous. Trimming pared 1 base from V and 0 bases from J, leaving 10 bases between. The CDR3 has 16 amino acids. Germline assignment: CDR1 MGHRA and CDR2 YSYEKL. CDR3 coding DNA: TGCGCCAGCAGCCAAGTGGCGGCGATCTCTGGAAACACCATATATTTT. Protein product: CASSQVAAISGNTIYF.

Within the sample, this clonotype is medium-sized (0.01 to 0.1%). The rearrangement uses TRBV10-3 and TRBJ2-3, with D tentatively TRBD1 or TRBD2 (5 bases each). The CDR3 has 16 residues. Germline assignment: CDR1 ENHRY and CDR2 SYGVKD. Trimming left V 4 bases short and J 3 bases short, with 17 bases between. The CDR3 sequence: CAISGPGTEVTDTQYF. The CDR3 nucleotides read TGTGCCATCAGTGGACCGGGGACGGAAGTTACAGATACGCAGTATTTT.